This passage covers 20 T cell receptor beta chains from one sample sequenced in a study of T cells in tuberculosis. The time point: new active TB diagnosis, blood taken before or within 7 days of starting treatment. Sequencing was performed with immunoSEQ multiplex PCR; in TCRdb, only in-frame clones are kept and a portion is missing. The table records some 40,000 clones, approximately 94% of them present only once. The sample here was PBMCs, taken at tuberculosis diagnosis. These receptors originate from an adult with tuberculosis.

J is TRBJ2-1 and V is TRBV7-6, with TRBD2 matching 7 bases. Germline CDR1 and CDR2: SGHVS and FNYEAQ. The CDR3 spans 15 residues. V was pared by 5 bases and J by 2 bases, with 6 bases of the junction left unmatched. The CDR3 sequence is CASSVAGVTYNEQFF. DNA for the CDR3: TGTGCCAGCAGCGTCGCGGGGGTAACCTACAATGAGCAGTTCTTC.

The chain couples TRBV7-9 to TRBJ1-2, with D perhaps matching TRBD1 (5 bases). CDR1 and CDR2 from the germline V gene are SEHNR and FQNEAQ (reference sequence). The CDR3 runs to 13 residues. V was trimmed by 5 bases and J by 4 bases, leaving 11 bases between them. The CDR3 sequence: CASSPGGGYGYTF. CDR3 coding DNA: TGTGCCAGCAGCCCTGGGGGAGGCTATGGCTACACCTTC.

The V gene is TRBV19, the J gene TRBJ1-1, with D hard to call. V gave up 1 base and J gave up 1 base, with 10 bases separating them. The length of the CDR3 is 15 residues. CDR1 is LNHDA, CDR2 SQIVND, per germline (reference sequence). The CDR3 DNA reads as TGTGCCAGTAGTATAGTACACAGCCAGAACACTGAAGCTTTCTTT. Protein: CASSIVHSQNTEAFF.

This chain joins TRBV5-6 and TRBJ1-1; no clear D. This CDR3 is 14 amino acids long. V lost 0 bases to trimming and J lost 3 bases, with 9 bases between them. Per germline, CDR1 SGHDT and CDR2 YYEEEE. CDR3 loop: CASSLGASHTEAFF. CDR3 nucleotides: TGTGCCAGCAGCTTGGGGGCTTCACACACTGAAGCTTTCTTT. Together with reference TRBV5-6 and TRBJ1-1, the CDR3 gives the full variable domain: DAGVTQSPTHLIKTRGQQVTLRCSPKSGHDTVSWYQQALGQGPQFIFQYYEEEERQRGNFPDRFSGHQFPNYSSELNVNALLLGDSALYLCASSLGASHTEAFFGQGTRLTVV.

The rearrangement uses TRBV4-3 and TRBJ1-1; TRBD1 agrees at 7 bases. This CDR3 spans 15 amino acids. Germline V gene lookup returns CDR1 LGHNA and CDR2 YSLEER. V trimming: 4 bases; J trimming: 1 base; junction bases outside the gene matches: 6. Here the CDR3 DNA reads TGCGCCAGCAGCCCTACAAGACAGGGGAACACTGAAGCTTTCTTT. Translating it yields CASSPTRQGNTEAFF.

CDR3 sequence reads: CASRVGLIYEQYF. For the CDR3, the DNA is TGCGCCAGCAGGGTGGGACTGATCTACGAGCAGTACTTC. The chain joins TRBV10-2 to TRBJ2-7; the D gene is possibly TRBD2 (6 bases). The V end lost 6 bases, the J end lost 3 bases, and 12 bases lay between the germline ends. Germline V gene data show CDR1 as WSHSY and CDR2 as SAAADI. This CDR3 comprises 13 residues.

The V gene is TRBV9, the J gene TRBJ2-1; the D is unclear. Germline values: CDR1 SGDLS, CDR2 YYNGEE. V lost 0 bases and J 0 bases, leaving 10 bases between the germline ends. This CDR3 is 16 amino acids long. The DNA for the CDR3 is TGTGCCAGCAGCGTAGCTGGGCAGAGCTCCTACAATGAGCAGTTCTTC. Translation: CASSVAGQSSYNEQFF.

This clone appeared a single time. The genes are TRBV18 and TRBJ1-6; perhaps TRBD1 as D (6 bases). The CDR3 sequence is 16 residues long. V dropped 3 bases and J dropped 5 bases, with 14 bases sitting between them. Germline V gene sequence: CDR1 KGHSH, CDR2 LQKENI. CDR3 in amino acids: CASSPREGTNNSPLHF. The DNA of the CDR3 is TGTGCCAGCTCACCTCGGGAGGGGACAAATAATTCACCCCTCCACTTT.

The V call is TRBV30, the J call TRBJ2-5, with TRBD1 as a possible D gene (7 bases). The CDR3 consists of 14 residues. Per the germline V gene, CDR1 is GTSNPN and CDR2 is SVGIG (reference sequence). V was shortened by 5 bases and J by 6 bases, with 19 bases between the two germline ends. DNA of the CDR3: TGTGCCTGGGGCCAGGGGGGTCAGACGCAGACCCAGTACTTC. Protein product: CAWGQGGQTQTQYF.

This chain connects TRBV19 to TRBJ1-2; tentative D call: TRBD1 (6 bases). Germline lookup yields CDR1 LNHDA and CDR2 SQIVND (reference sequence). The CDR3 is made up of 12 amino acids. Trimming left V 5 bases short and J 4 bases short, with 8 bases between. The CDR3 region has the DNA TGTGCCAGTAGTTCACAGGGCTATGGCTACACCTTC. Translating it yields CASSSQGYGYTF.

The rearrangement joins TRBV9 to TRBJ2-1, with TRBD1 identical over 9 bases. The junction had 7 bases not matched to a gene; V was cut back by 3 bases and J by 3 bases. Germline CDR1 SGDLS, CDR2 YYNGEE. CDR3 length: 16 amino acids. Here the CDR3 DNA reads TGTGCCAGCAGCGACCCGGGACAGGGTTTCTACAATGAGCAGTTCTTC. Its translation: CASSDPGQGFYNEQFF.

The chain is built from TRBV5-1 and TRBJ2-7; maybe TRBD1 (5 bases). Germline loops: CDR1 SGHRS, CDR2 YFSETQ. This CDR3 comprises 12 residues. V was shortened by 2 bases and J by 7 bases, with 10 bases between the two germline ends. The CDR3 here is CASSFSRAEQYF. In nucleotides, the CDR3 is TGCGCCAGCAGCTTCTCCAGGGCTGAGCAGTACTTC.

This chain links TRBV7-8 with TRBJ2-6, with 8 bases lining up with TRBD1. This CDR3 spans 16 amino acids. The trim removed 2 bases at V and 4 bases at J, leaving 4 bases unmatched. The germline V gene encodes CDR1 SGHVS and CDR2 FQNEAQ. CDR3 in DNA: TGTGCCAGCAGCTTACCAGGGGGCTTAGGGGCCAACGTCCTGACTTTC. It encodes CASSLPGGLGANVLTF.

The chain employs TRBV5-4 and TRBJ2-7, with 9 bases that match TRBD2. The CDR3 has 13 amino acids. Germline V CDR1 and CDR2: SGHNT, YYREEE (reference sequence). V lost 4 bases to trimming and J lost 1 base; unmatched junction nucleotides: 0. The CDR3 DNA sequence: TGTGCCAGCAGCCTAGCGGGGTCCTACGAGCAGTACTTC. This codes for CASSLAGSYEQYF.

The DNA of the CDR3 is TGTGCCAGCAGCTCCACCCCCAGGACTAGCGGGGATGTACAAGAGACCCAGTACTTC. Its translation is CASSSTPRTSGDVQETQYF. V and J are TRBV7-8 and TRBJ2-5; 12 bases map to TRBD2. This CDR3 has 19 amino acids. CDR1 SGHVS and CDR2 FQNEAQ come from the germline V gene. J was trimmed by 2 bases and V by 4 bases; bases with no gene match: 14.

This chain uses TRBV2 with TRBJ1-1; no firm D call. The germline V gene has CDR1 SNHLY and CDR2 FYNNEI. This CDR3 has 11 residues. V was cut by 8 bases and J by 3 bases, with 7 bases left in between. The CDR3 protein is CASRGHTEAFF. The CDR3 DNA reads TGTGCCAGCCGGGGTCACACTGAAGCTTTCTTT.

The V and J genes are TRBV5-8 and TRBJ1-2; tentative D call: TRBD1 (5 bases). V lost 4 bases and J 6 bases, leaving 13 bases between the germline ends. The CDR3 length is 13 residues. Germline values: CDR1 SGHTS, CDR2 YDEGEE. The CDR3 DNA sequence: TGTGCCAGCAGCCCCTGGGCGGGGGATGGCTACACCTTC. Residues: CASSPWAGDGYTF.

This clone has just one count. The rearrangement links TRBV30 to TRBJ2-3; 14 bases map to TRBD2. The CDR3 has 17 amino acids. Germline loops: CDR1 GTSNPN, CDR2 SVGIG (reference sequence). The V gene end was trimmed by 2 bases and the J gene end by 2 bases; junction bases not matched to a gene: 6. The CDR3 region is CAWSHGLAGGTTDTQYF. In DNA, the CDR3 is TGTGCCTGGAGTCATGGACTAGCGGGGGGCACCACAGATACGCAGTATTTT.

This clone was detected once. The rearrangement joins TRBV2 to TRBJ1-5; 7 nucleotides agree with TRBD1. Per the germline V gene, CDR1 is SNHLY and CDR2 is FYNNEI. V was pared by 8 bases and J by 6 bases, with 10 bases of the junction left unmatched. The CDR3 length is 14 residues. This CDR3 is CASSTQGWGQPQHF. The CDR3 DNA sequence: TGTGCCAGCTCCACACAGGGGTGGGGTCAGCCCCAGCATTTT.

V gene TRBV6-1 combines with J gene TRBJ1-6, with TRBD1 matching over 8 bases. The CDR3 is made up of 15 amino acids. With V trimmed by 1 base and J by 8 bases, 4 bases remained unmatched. Germline lookup yields CDR1 MNHNS and CDR2 SASEGT. The CDR3 sequence: CASSEGTGLDSPLHF. CDR3 DNA: TGTGCCAGCAGTGAAGGGACAGGGTTAGATTCACCCCTCCACTTT.